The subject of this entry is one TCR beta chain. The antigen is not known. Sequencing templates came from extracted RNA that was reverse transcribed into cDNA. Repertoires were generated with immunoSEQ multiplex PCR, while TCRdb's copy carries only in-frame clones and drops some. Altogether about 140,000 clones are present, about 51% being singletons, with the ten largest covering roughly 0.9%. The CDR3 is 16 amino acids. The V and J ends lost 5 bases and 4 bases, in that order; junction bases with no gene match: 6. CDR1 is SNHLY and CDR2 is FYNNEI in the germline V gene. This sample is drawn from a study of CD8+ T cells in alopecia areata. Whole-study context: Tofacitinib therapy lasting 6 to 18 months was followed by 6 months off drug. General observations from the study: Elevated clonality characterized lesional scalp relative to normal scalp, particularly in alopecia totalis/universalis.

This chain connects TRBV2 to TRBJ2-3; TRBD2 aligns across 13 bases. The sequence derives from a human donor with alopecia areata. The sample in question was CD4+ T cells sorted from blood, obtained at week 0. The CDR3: CASSSGLAGMADTQYF. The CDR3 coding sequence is TGTGCCAGCAGTTCGGGACTAGCGGGAATGGCAGATACGCAGTATTTT.